This record looks at one T cell receptor beta chain sequence and its context. Its cognate antigen is unknown. CDR1 and CDR2 (germline): SEHNR, FQNEAQ (reference sequence). The CDR3 has 18 residues. The V and J ends lost 3 bases and 6 bases, in that order; junction bases with no gene match: 16. The sample comes from a study of cytomegalovirus exposure and HLA in healthy donors. General study points: Relative to equally common others, HLA-associated TCR beta chains showed greater clonal expansion in a later analysis. Associated with cytomegalovirus, according to the listing, were 164 TCR beta chains. In an earlier analysis, about 87% or about 30%: the productive usage of most TCR beta V segments.

The PCR was carried out with 60 Vbeta primers and 13 Jbeta primers. The authors' processing: It was a later analysis that counted 83 million or so unique TCR beta chains, of which about 10 million were shared. The method was immunoSEQ multiplex PCR; TCRdb's version includes in-frame clones alone and lacks a portion of them. V, J and clone size reflect that table, while D and trimming were determined from the DNA. The sample consists of around 140,000 clones, roughly 10% of them appearing once. The clonotype originates from a man in his forties or fifties in good health and CMV-seronegative. This chain connects TRBV7-9 to TRBJ2-7; TRBD2 aligns across 11 bases. Source material: PBMCs. DNA for the CDR3: TGTGCCAGCAGCTTCTTCCAGGGCCTAGCGGGAGGAAGAGGCGAGCAGTACTTC. Translation: CASSFFQGLAGGRGEQYF.